This TCR beta chain emerged from a study of T cell responses to AZD1222 COVID-19 vaccine. Study overall: Second doses were pooled across both intervals (about 4 or about 12 weeks).

CDR1 is SGDLS and CDR2 is YYNGEE in the germline V gene. Trimming removed 3 bases at V and 0 bases at J, with 15 bases between. CDR3 length: 16 amino acids. Regarding this clone: Its antigen is not known.

Profiling relied on immunoSEQ multiplex PCR, and the TCRdb table lists in-frame clones only, not all of them. The profile shows fewer than 200,000 clones, about nine tenths of them singletons. Study outcomes and limitations: CD4 TCRs covered the whole spike, strongest at regions 160-218 and 743-854. It should be noted that donors were predominantly white British and more often female, and clonal diversity was possibly underestimated.

The chain joins TRBV9 to TRBJ1-1; the D gene is possibly TRBD1 (5 bases). Specimen: peripheral blood, collected on day 0 of AZD1222 vaccination. This TCR was recovered from an adult in good health. The CDR3 spells CASSGESGPMNTEAFF. As DNA, the CDR3 is TGTGCCAGCAGCGGAGAGTCGGGGCCCATGAACACTGAAGCTTTCTTT.